The 27 T cell receptor beta chains in this list originate from one sample, sequenced in a study of technical replicates of blood from several donors. Assay: immunoSEQ multiplex PCR; the TCRdb copy retains only in-frame clones and omits some. The table shows 85,000 to 100,000 clones, with 95% occurring only once. Sequenced: T cells isolated from PBMCs. The receptors derive from a human donor in good health.

V usage is TRBV28 and J usage is TRBJ2-1, with 8 bases that match TRBD2. The CDR3 extends over 17 amino acids. Germline assignment: CDR1 MDHEN and CDR2 SYDVKM. Trimming at V came to 1 base and at J to 6 bases, leaving 11 bases not matched to a gene. The CDR3 bases are TGTGCCAGCAGTTTATTACACGGCCGCGGGAGGATCAATGAGCAGTTCTTC. Its protein is CASSLLHGRGRINEQFF.

This clone appeared once. This chain connects TRBV19 to TRBJ1-1; unclear D gene. Trimming left V 7 bases short and J 1 base short, with 13 bases between. The CDR3 runs 14 residues. Germline V gives CDR1 LNHDA, CDR2 SQIVND (reference sequence). CDR3: CASMRGRPNTEAFF. The CDR3, as DNA: TGTGCCAGTATGAGAGGCAGACCGAACACTGAAGCTTTCTTT. Full variable domain (rest looked up from reference TRBV19 and TRBJ1-1): DGGITQSPKYLFRKEGQNVTLSCEQNLNHDAMYWYRQDPGQGLRLIYYSQIVNDFQKGDIAEGYSVSREKKESFPLTVTSAQKNPTAFYLCASMRGRPNTEAFFGQGTRLTVV.

This rearrangement joins TRBV6-4 to TRBJ2-1, with 9 positions matching TRBD2. Germline V gene data show CDR1 as MRHNA and CDR2 as SNTAGT. With 2 bases clipped from V and 8 bases from J, the junction kept 7 bases outside the gene matches. The CDR3 is 15 amino acids. CDR3 amino acids: CASSDGSSGIDEQFF. Written as DNA, the CDR3 is TGTGCCAGCAGTGACGGGTCTAGCGGGATCGATGAGCAGTTCTTC.

CDR3 protein: CASSVDSDTYEQYF. The CDR3 DNA reads as TGTGCCAGCAGCGTAGACAGTGATACCTACGAGCAGTACTTC. This chain connects TRBV9 to TRBJ2-7; D uncertain. V was pared by 0 bases and J by 2 bases, with 9 bases between. Germline V gene data show CDR1 as SGDLS and CDR2 as YYNGEE. The CDR3 covers 14 residues.

This chain connects TRBV7-8 to TRBJ1-6; no clear D gene. V was cut by 1 base and J by 10 bases, with 5 bases left in between. The CDR3 length is 12 residues. CDR1 SGHVS and CDR2 FQNEAQ come from the germline V gene. The CDR3 DNA follows: TGTGCCAGCAGCTTAGTCGGGTCACCCCTCCACTTT. This sequence encodes CASSLVGSPLHF.

This clone occurred a few times. The chain joins TRBV6-1 to TRBJ2-7, with D tentatively TRBD2 (7 bases). The CDR3 consists of 14 residues. Trimming pared 11 bases from V and 0 bases from J, leaving 17 bases between. The germline CDR1 and CDR2 sequences are MNHNS and SASEGT. The CDR3 region has the DNA TGTGCCGGGGGGGACATTTCCATCTCCTACGAGCAGTACTTC. Translating gives CAGGDISISYEQYF.

This clone has just one count. The chain couples TRBV9 to TRBJ1-2; 7 nucleotides match TRBD1. The CDR3 sequence is 12 residues long. Germline V gene sequence: CDR1 SGDLS, CDR2 YYNGEE. With 5 bases clipped from V and 8 bases from J, the junction kept 6 bases outside the gene matches. The CDR3: CASRSGQKGYTF. In DNA, the CDR3 is TGTGCCAGCAGGTCGGGACAGAAAGGCTACACCTTC.

The chain has TRBV19 and TRBJ1-1; TRBD1 matches at 10 bases. V trimming: 5 bases; J trimming: 5 bases; junction bases outside the gene matches: 5. This CDR3 region has 14 residues. Germline V gene sequence: CDR1 LNHDA, CDR2 SQIVND (reference sequence). CDR3 in amino acids: CASSVTGGGTEAFF. CDR3 DNA sequence: TGTGCCAGTAGTGTGACAGGGGGCGGTACTGAAGCTTTCTTT.

J is TRBJ1-1 and V is TRBV5-1, with D perhaps TRBD1 (5 bases). This CDR3 is 17 amino acids long. Germline-derived CDR1 and CDR2 are SGHRS and YFSETQ. V was shortened by 1 base and J by 3 bases, with 19 bases between the two germline ends. CDR3 nucleotides: TGCGCCAGCAGCTTGAGAGGGGCGGGAGCTCGCTACACTGAAGCTTTCTTT. Translated: CASSLRGAGARYTEAFF.

The chain employs TRBV10-3 and TRBJ2-1, with 10 bases lining up with TRBD2. CDR3 length: 17 amino acids. The V segment lost 7 bases and the J segment 2 bases; nucleotides outside the gene matches: 11. CDR1 and CDR2 (germline): ENHRY, SYGVKD. The CDR3 loop is CAINLLAGEPTYNEQFF. CDR3 nucleotide sequence: TGTGCCATCAACCTTCTAGCGGGAGAACCCACCTACAATGAGCAGTTCTTC.

The chain links TRBV28 to TRBJ2-1; D call uncertain. V gave up 4 bases and J gave up 2 bases, with 6 bases separating them. From germline, CDR1 is MDHEN and CDR2 SYDVKM. The CDR3 has 13 residues. CDR3 protein: CASSSVTYNEQFF. The CDR3 nucleotides read TGTGCCAGCAGTTCGGTCACCTACAATGAGCAGTTCTTC.

The chain has TRBV6-5 and TRBJ2-7; 8 bases line up with TRBD2. V shed 6 bases and J 1 base; nucleotides not matched to a gene: 5. The CDR3 covers 14 residues. The germline CDR1 and CDR2 sequences are MNHEY and SVGAGI. The CDR3 region has the DNA TGTGCCAGCAGCTTACTAGCGGAGTCCTACGAGCAGTACTTC. Translating gives CASSLLAESYEQYF.

This chain links TRBV7-8 with TRBJ1-2; tentatively, D is TRBD1 (5 bases). This CDR3 has 14 residues. Trimming removed 4 bases at V and 9 bases at J, with 18 bases between. The germline V gene has CDR1 SGHVS and CDR2 FQNEAQ. The CDR3 nucleotides read TGTGCCAGCAGCTCACGATGGGGGGTGGGGAGCTACACCTTC. As protein: CASSSRWGVGSYTF.

The J gene is TRBJ2-1, the V gene TRBV30, with a weak D call TRBD2 (5 bases). The CDR3 is 15 amino acids. V was shortened by 3 bases and J by 6 bases, with 18 bases between the two germline ends. Germline loops: CDR1 GTSNPN, CDR2 SVGIG (reference sequence). For the CDR3, the DNA is TGTGCCTGGAGGGCTACGGGTCGCGGAGGCAATGAGCAGTTCTTC. Its translation: CAWRATGRGGNEQFF.

The chain has TRBV12-5 and TRBJ2-5; 10 bases line up with TRBD2. The CDR3 has 17 residues. Germline CDR1 is LGHNT and CDR2 is FRNRAP. Losses at the gene ends were 0 bases for V and 2 bases for J; bases not matched to a gene: 6. CDR3 DNA: TGTGCTAGTGGTTTGGTAATACTAGCGGGGACACAAGAGACCCAGTACTTC. Its protein is CASGLVILAGTQETQYF.

The V gene is TRBV7-9, the J gene TRBJ1-4, with TRBD1 matching over 8 bases. Germline CDR1 reads SEHNR; CDR2 reads FQNEAQ (reference sequence). The CDR3 consists of 19 residues. Trimming cost V 4 bases and J 1 base; bases outside gene matches: 14. CDR3 DNA sequence: TGTGCCAGCAGCTCACGGTTGACAGGGGAGCCAGGAACTAATGAAAAACTGTTTTTT. Protein product: CASSSRLTGEPGTNEKLFF.

CDR3 sequence (DNA): TGCAGTGCTAGAGTGGCGACAGGGCTGTTCTTC. It translates to CSARVATGLFF. The chain joins TRBV20-1 to TRBJ2-1; 7 nucleotides agree with TRBD1. V trimming: 1 base; J trimming: 15 bases; junction bases outside the gene matches: 6. The CDR3 length is 11 residues. Germline CDR1 and CDR2: DFQATT and SNEGSKA (reference sequence).

The chain links TRBV5-6 to TRBJ2-5; D may be TRBD2 (6 bases). V shed 5 bases and J shed 7 bases, with 18 bases lying between them. The CDR3 is 14 amino acids. Per germline, CDR1 SGHDT and CDR2 YYEEEE. CDR3 region: CASRPRAGKGTQYF. CDR3 sequence (DNA): TGTGCCAGCAGGCCGAGGGCGGGAAAGGGGACCCAGTACTTC. The full variable domain, completed using reference TRBV5-6 and TRBJ2-5, is DAGVTQSPTHLIKTRGQQVTLRCSPKSGHDTVSWYQQALGQGPQFIFQYYEEEERQRGNFPDRFSGHQFPNYSSELNVNALLLGDSALYLCASRPRAGKGTQYFGPGTRLLVL.

The genes are TRBV6-6 and TRBJ2-1; TRBD1 is a possible D gene (6 bases). The V end was cut by 7 bases, the J end by 7 bases, with 17 bases between. The germline gives CDR1 MNHNY, CDR2 SVGAGI (reference sequence). This CDR3 is built from 14 residues. CDR3 in DNA: TGTGCCAGCAAGTCGAGACGGACAGATAATGAGCAGTTCTTC. It translates to CASKSRRTDNEQFF.

In this sample, this clone turned up once. The chain uses TRBV2 and TRBJ2-5, with unresolved D. Germline values: CDR1 SNHLY, CDR2 FYNNEI. Trimming shortened V by 10 bases and J by 4 bases, and 22 bases separated the two germline ends. This CDR3 is 15 amino acids long. CDR3 nucleotide sequence: TGTGCCAACGCCCCTGGATCACTACTGACAGAGACCCAGTACTTC. Amino acids: CANAPGSLLTETQYF.

The sample holds one count of this clone. This chain uses TRBV5-6 with TRBJ1-4; no clear D. CDR3 length equals 16 residues. Trimming stripped 0 bases from V and 10 bases from J, with 19 bases between. Germline CDR1 SGHDT, CDR2 YYEEEE. The CDR3 DNA reads as TGTGCCAGCAGCTTGGCCGGCGGCGGGCCATCGGGAAAACTGTTTTTT. Encoded protein: CASSLAGGGPSGKLFF.

In regard to this clone: The same CDR3 also results from other DNA sequences found in this sample. The chain links TRBV15 to TRBJ2-5; 7 nucleotides match TRBD2. Germline V gene sequence: CDR1 LNHNV, CDR2 YYDKDF (reference sequence). V gave up 0 bases and J gave up 1 base; unmatched junction bases: 2. This CDR3 has 15 amino acids. For the CDR3, the DNA is TGTGCCACCAGCAGAGATCGCGGGAGCCAAGAGACCCAGTACTTC. It specifies CATSRDRGSQETQYF.

The V and J genes are TRBV30 and TRBJ1-1; TRBD1 matches 8 bases. The germline CDR1 and CDR2 sequences are GTSNPN and SVGIG (reference sequence). The V gene end was trimmed by 0 bases and the J gene end by 8 bases; junction bases not matched to a gene: 11. The CDR3 sequence is 15 residues long. CDR3 protein: CAWSVRDRLVIEAFF. CDR3 DNA sequence: TGTGCCTGGAGTGTACGGGACAGGTTAGTCATCGAAGCTTTCTTT.

V usage is TRBV6-4 and J usage is TRBJ1-2; 8 bases are shared with TRBD1. V dropped 3 bases and J dropped 4; count of bases not matched to a gene: 7. CDR1 is MRHNA and CDR2 is SNTAGT in the germline V gene. CDR3 size: 15 residues. The CDR3 spells CASSEYPGQVYGYTF. The CDR3 bases are TGTGCCAGCAGTGAATACCCGGGACAGGTCTATGGCTACACCTTC.

The chain joins TRBV5-4 to TRBJ1-5, with TRBD1 as a possible D gene (5 bases). Between the trimmed V and J ends, which lost 4 bases and 6 bases, there was a span of 20 bases. The length of the CDR3 is 16 residues. Germline CDR1 SGHNT, CDR2 YYREEE (reference sequence). DNA for the CDR3: TGTGCCAGCAGCGCCAGAACTCCGGCTAGGGGTCAGCCCCAGCATTTT. This encodes CASSARTPARGQPQHF.

The chain carries TRBV18 and TRBJ2-1; possibly TRBD2 for D (6 bases). Per germline, CDR1 KGHSH and CDR2 LQKENI. The CDR3 is 12 residues long. The V and J ends lost 5 bases and 5 bases respectively, with 7 bases between them. The CDR3 protein is CASSAGNNEQFF. CDR3 nucleotide sequence: TGTGCCAGCTCAGCGGGAAACAATGAGCAGTTCTTC.

This chain links TRBV15 with TRBJ2-3; 7 bases match TRBD1. The V gene end was trimmed by 4 bases and the J gene end by 1 base; junction bases not matched to a gene: 5. CDR1 and CDR2 (germline): LNHNV, YYDKDF (reference sequence). The CDR3 totals 15 residues. The CDR3 DNA reads as TGTGCCACCAGCATCCACAGGGGTGGCACAGATACGCAGTATTTT. It specifies CATSIHRGGTDTQYF.